In this sample, the clone carrying this T cell receptor (beta chain) turned up a few times. What it recognizes is unknown. These data belong to a study of blood T cells in healthy people across ages. General study results and limits: Getting older went along with TCR beta diversity per million T cells dropping roughly linearly. Donor CMV status was unknown, possibly confounding expanded clonotype changes.

Together with a sample-barcoded 5' primer, a J-beta primer mix was included in a second PCR lasting roughly 6 to 12 cycles. A single record per CDR3 protein comes from TCRdb applying MiXCR to the 5' RACE reads. The data contain approximately 1.5 million distinct CDR3 sequences, about 31% of them singletons. Germline CDR1 reads DFQATT; CDR2 reads SNEGSKA (reference sequence). Trimming at V came to 4 bases and at J to 2 bases, leaving 7 bases not matched to a gene. There are 14 residues in the CDR3. Sequencing was carried out using blood. J is TRBJ1-1 and V is TRBV20-1, with 7 bases that match TRBD1. This TCR was sampled from a woman between 25 and 40 years old in good health. The CDR3 sequence is CSATHGTANTEAFF. In nucleotides, the CDR3 is TGCAGTGCTACCCACGGGACAGCTAACACTGAAGCTTTCTTT.